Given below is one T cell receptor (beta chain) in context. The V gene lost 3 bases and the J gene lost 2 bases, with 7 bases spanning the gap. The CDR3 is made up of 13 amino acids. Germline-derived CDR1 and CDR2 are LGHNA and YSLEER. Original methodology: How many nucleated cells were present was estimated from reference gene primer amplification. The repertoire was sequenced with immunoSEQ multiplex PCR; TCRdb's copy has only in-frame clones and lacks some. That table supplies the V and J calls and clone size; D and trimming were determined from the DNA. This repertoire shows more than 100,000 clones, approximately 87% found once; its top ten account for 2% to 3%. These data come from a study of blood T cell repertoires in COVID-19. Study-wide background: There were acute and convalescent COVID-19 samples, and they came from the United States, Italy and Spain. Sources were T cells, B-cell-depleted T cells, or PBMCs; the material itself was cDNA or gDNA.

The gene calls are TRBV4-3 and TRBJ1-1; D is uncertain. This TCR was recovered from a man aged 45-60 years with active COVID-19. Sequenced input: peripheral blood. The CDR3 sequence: CASSQTTNTEAFF. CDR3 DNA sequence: TGCGCCAGCAGCCAGACGACAAACACTGAAGCTTTCTTT.